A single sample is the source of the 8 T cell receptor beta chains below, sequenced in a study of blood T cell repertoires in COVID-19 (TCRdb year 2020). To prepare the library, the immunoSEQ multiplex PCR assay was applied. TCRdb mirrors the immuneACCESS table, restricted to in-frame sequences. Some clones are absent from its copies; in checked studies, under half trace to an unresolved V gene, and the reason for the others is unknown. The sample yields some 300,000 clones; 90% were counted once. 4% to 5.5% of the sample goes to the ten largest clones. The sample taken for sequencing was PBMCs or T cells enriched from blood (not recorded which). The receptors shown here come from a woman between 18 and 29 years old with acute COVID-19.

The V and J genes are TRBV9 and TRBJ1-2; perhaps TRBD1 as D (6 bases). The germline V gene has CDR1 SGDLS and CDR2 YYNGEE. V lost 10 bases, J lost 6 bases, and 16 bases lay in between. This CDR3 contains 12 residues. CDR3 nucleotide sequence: TGTGCCCGAGGGGGAGTGGGACATGGCTACACCTTC. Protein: CARGGVGHGYTF. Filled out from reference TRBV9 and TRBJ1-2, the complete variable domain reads DSGVTQTPKHLITATGQRVTLRCSPRSGDLSVYWYQQSLDQGLQFLIQYYNGEERAKGNILERFSAQQFPDLHSELNLSSLELGDSALYFCARGGVGHGYTFGSGTRLTVV.

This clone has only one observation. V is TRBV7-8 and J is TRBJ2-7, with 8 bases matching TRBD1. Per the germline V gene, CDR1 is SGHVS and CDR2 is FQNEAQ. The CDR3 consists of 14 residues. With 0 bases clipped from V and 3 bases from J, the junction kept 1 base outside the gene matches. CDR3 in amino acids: CASSLAGQGYEQYF. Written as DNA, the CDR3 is TGTGCCAGCAGCTTAGCCGGACAGGGCTACGAGCAGTACTTC.

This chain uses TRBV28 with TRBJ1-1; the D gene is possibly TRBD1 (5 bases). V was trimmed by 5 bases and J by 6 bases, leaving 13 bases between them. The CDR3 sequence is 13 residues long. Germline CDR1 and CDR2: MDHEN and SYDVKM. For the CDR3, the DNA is TGTGCCAGCAGTGGGGCTATGGCTCCTGAAGCTTTCTTT. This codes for CASSGAMAPEAFF. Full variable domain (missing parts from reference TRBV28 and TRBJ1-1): DVKVTQSSRYLVKRTGEKVFLECVQDMDHENMFWYRQDPGLGLRLIYFSYDVKMKEKGDIPEGYSVSREKKERFSLILESASTNQTSMYLCASSGAMAPEAFFGQGTRLTVV.

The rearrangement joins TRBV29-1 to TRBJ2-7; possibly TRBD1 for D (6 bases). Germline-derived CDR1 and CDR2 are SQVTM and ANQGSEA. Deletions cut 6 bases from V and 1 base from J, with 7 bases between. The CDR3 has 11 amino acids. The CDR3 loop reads CSVRGSYEQYF. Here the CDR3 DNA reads TGCAGCGTAAGGGGGTCCTACGAGCAGTACTTC.

The CDR3 spells CASSPGGGRNEQFF. CDR3 bases: TGTGCCAGCAGCCCTGGGGGAGGCCGGAATGAGCAGTTCTTC. V is TRBV5-4 and J is TRBJ2-1, with D perhaps TRBD2 (6 bases). Trimming removed 4 bases from V and 7 bases from J, with 15 bases in between. Germline V CDR1 and CDR2: SGHNT, YYREEE (reference sequence). This CDR3 spans 14 amino acids.

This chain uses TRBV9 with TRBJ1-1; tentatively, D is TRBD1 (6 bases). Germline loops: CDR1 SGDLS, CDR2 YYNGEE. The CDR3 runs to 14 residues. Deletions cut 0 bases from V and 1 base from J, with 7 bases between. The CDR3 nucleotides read TGTGCCAGCAGCGTAGGGGGGCAGAACACTGAAGCTTTCTTT. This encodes CASSVGGQNTEAFF.

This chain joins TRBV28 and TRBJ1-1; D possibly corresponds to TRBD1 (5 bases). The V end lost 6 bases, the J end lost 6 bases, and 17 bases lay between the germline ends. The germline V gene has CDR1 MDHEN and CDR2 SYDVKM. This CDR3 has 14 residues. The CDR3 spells CASRRVREVAEAFF. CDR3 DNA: TGTGCCAGCAGGAGGGTCAGGGAGGTGGCTGAAGCTTTCTTT.

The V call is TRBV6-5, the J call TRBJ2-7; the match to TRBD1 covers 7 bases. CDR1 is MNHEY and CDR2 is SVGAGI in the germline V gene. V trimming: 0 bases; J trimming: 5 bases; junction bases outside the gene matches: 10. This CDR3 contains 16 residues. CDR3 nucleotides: TGTGCCAGCAGTTACTCGATGCCAGGGGGTATCCACGAGCAGTACTTC. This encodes CASSYSMPGGIHEQYF.